What follows are 3 T cell receptor beta chains derived from one specimen sequenced in a study of blood T cell repertoires in COVID-19 (dated by TCRdb to the early 2020s). Receptor amplification or capture employed the immunoSEQ multiplex PCR assay. TCRdb took over this immuneACCESS table, retaining in-frame rearrangements with V and J assigned. Such tables are incomplete; in checked studies, under half of the missing clones stem from an unresolved V gene, and the remainder is unexplained. The table for this sample lists 180,000 or so clones; approximately 85% of them were counted only once. 5% to 7.5% of the sample is taken by the ten largest. Input material: PBMCs or T cells enriched from blood (not recorded which). The receptors were sampled from a man aged 40-49 years who had recovered from COVID-19.

The chain is built from TRBV14 and TRBJ2-2; no clear D. Germline V lookup: CDR1 SGHDN, CDR2 FVKESK. The CDR3 extends over 12 amino acids. Trimming took off 0 bases at V and 8 bases at J, with 4 bases between the two ends. CDR3 in DNA: TGTGCCAGCAGCCAAGATCAGGGGGAGCTGTTTTTT. Its protein is CASSQDQGELFF.

This chain connects TRBV27 to TRBJ1-6; perhaps TRBD1 as D (6 bases). This CDR3 has 12 residues. Germline V gene lookup returns CDR1 MNHEY and CDR2 SMNVEV (reference sequence). Trimming took off 8 bases at V and 7 bases at J, with 9 bases between the two ends. As DNA, the CDR3 is TGTGCCAGCTGGACAGCCAATTCACCCCTCCACTTT. Translating it yields CASWTANSPLHF.

The chain couples TRBV5-5 to TRBJ1-5, with 8 bases aligning to TRBD1. The V and J ends lost 4 bases and 3 bases, in that order; junction bases with no gene match: 15. CDR1 is SGHKS, CDR2 YYEKEE, per germline (reference sequence). The CDR3 totals 18 residues. This chain's CDR3 is CASSPHGGGQGNNQPQHF. CDR3 DNA: TGTGCCAGCAGCCCCCACGGGGGAGGACAGGGTAACAATCAGCCCCAGCATTTT.